This T cell receptor (beta chain) stems from a study of shared clonotypes between healthy human individuals. CDR1 is SGHAT, CDR2 FQDESV, per germline (reference sequence). V was trimmed by 3 bases and J by 5 bases, leaving 13 bases between them. The CDR3 totals 14 residues. The table lists this clone with a count of one. The naive CD8 population came from CD45RO-negative cells selected for CCR7, without terminally differentiated effector memory CD45RA+ cells. Each sample came from a Caucasian adult donor living in Nashville, Tennessee. Deep level was the assay's run setting. TCRdb's table, derived via immunoSEQ multiplex PCR, lists solely in-frame clones and lacks some. The sample shows over 2 million clones, about 95% of them seen only once.

The chain links TRBV11-1 to TRBJ1-1; D is unresolved. The sequence was obtained from a man younger than 35 in good health. Material: naive CD8+ T cells sorted from blood. The CDR3 region has the DNA TGTGCCAGCAGCTTGGTGCTGGACGGGACTGAAGCTTTCTTT. Encoded protein: CASSLVLDGTEAFF.